The sequence of this T cell receptor beta chain was determined in a study of T-cell memory formation after mild COVID-19. This clonotype has more than one count but fewer than ten. Its antigen is as yet unknown. The CDR3 covers 14 residues. The germline V gene encodes CDR1 LNHDA and CDR2 SQIVND (reference sequence). With 6 bases removed from V and 3 bases from J, the gap between germline ends came to 12 bases. Study conclusions and caveats: Contracting CD4+ clones were located mainly in CM and EM, and CD8+ clones in EMRA. Contracting clones from day 15 to 85 showed balanced CD4/CD8; later expanders favored CD4+.

TCRdb independently ran MiXCR on the 5' RACE reads; one entry per CDR3 protein. The sample holds fewer than 550,000 distinct CDR3 sequences, roughly 20% seen once. The chain combines TRBV19 with TRBJ1-5, with D perhaps TRBD1 (5 bases). Sequencing was done on a sample of PBMCs or a T cell subset sorted from them (not recorded which). The TCR was taken from an adult woman who had mild COVID-19 (a few samples of this study predate the infection). Cell type and time point are not known. The CDR3 bases are TGTGCCAGTAGCCCCAGGGTCGTCAATCAGCCCCAGCATTTT. Translation gives CASSPRVVNQPQHF.